This TCR beta chain was recorded in a study of cytomegalovirus exposure and HLA in healthy donors. The wider study: The Caucasian-associated ancestry cluster held around 81% of over 350 genotyped donors.

Amplification used 60 Vbeta primers and 13 Jbeta primers. Per the study methods: Unique TCR beta chains numbered around 80 million in a later analysis, with 10 million to 14 million shared. Libraries were prepared by immunoSEQ multiplex PCR; TCRdb keeps only in-frame clonotypes and omits some of them. D and trimming come from the DNA, and the V and J calls and clone size come from that table. The data show hundreds of thousands of clones, approximately 88% seen once. CDR1 and CDR2 (germline): PRHDT, FYEKMQ (reference sequence). Trimming pared 0 bases from V and 4 bases from J, leaving 17 bases between. This CDR3 contains 17 residues. Each donor was healthy, and each was a bone marrow donor. Although they were nominally healthy when sampled, donors likely had unrecorded immune exposures.

This chain links TRBV13 with TRBJ2-3; possible D gene TRBD2, 6 bases. The sequence was collected from a boy aged 2 to 10 in good health and CMV-seronegative. The sequenced material came from PBMCs. The CDR3 region has the DNA TGTGCCAGCAGCTTAGGGAGTAGCGGATCAGGCGCAGATACGCAGTATTTT. It is translated as CASSLGSSGSGADTQYF.